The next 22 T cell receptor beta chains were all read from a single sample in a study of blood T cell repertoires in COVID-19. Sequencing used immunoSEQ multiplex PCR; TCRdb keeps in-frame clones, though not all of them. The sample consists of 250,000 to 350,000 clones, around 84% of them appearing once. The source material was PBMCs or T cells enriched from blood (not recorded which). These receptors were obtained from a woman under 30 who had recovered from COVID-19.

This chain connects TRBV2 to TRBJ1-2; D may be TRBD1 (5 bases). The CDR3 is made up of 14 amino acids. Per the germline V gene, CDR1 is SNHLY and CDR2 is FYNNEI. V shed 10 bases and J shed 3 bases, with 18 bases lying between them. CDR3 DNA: TGTGCCACCAACTCTCAAGGGGTGGACTATGGCTACACCTTC. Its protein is CATNSQGVDYGYTF.

The CDR3 loop reads CASSPRLSSGAGANVLTF. CDR3 DNA: TGTGCCAGCTCACCACGGCTCAGCTCGGGGGCTGGGGCCAACGTCCTGACTTTC. The gene calls are TRBV18 and TRBJ2-6, with D possibly matching TRBD2 (6 bases). Looked up from germline, CDR1 is KGHSH and CDR2 is LQKENI. The CDR3 is 18 amino acids. The V end lost 1 base, the J end lost 2 bases, and 15 bases lay between the germline ends.

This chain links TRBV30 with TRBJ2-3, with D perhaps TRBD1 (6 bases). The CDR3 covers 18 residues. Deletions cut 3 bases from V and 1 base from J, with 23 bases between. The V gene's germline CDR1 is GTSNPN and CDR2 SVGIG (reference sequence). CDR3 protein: CAWSAQGTLHRGTDTQYF. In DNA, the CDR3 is TGTGCCTGGAGCGCACAGGGCACATTGCACAGGGGCACAGATACGCAGTATTTT.

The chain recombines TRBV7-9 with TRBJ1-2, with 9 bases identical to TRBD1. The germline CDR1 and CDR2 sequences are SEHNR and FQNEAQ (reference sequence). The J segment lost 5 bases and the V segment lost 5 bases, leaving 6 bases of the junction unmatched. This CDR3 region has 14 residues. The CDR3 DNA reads TGTGCCAGCAGCAGAGGACAGGGGAGTTATGGCTACACCTTC. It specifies CASSRGQGSYGYTF.

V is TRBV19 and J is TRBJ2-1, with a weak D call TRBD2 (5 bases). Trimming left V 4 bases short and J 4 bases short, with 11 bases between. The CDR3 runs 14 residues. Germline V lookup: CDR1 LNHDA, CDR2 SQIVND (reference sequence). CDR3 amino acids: CASSTSRAYNEQFF. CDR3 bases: TGTGCCAGTAGTACTAGCAGAGCGTACAATGAGCAGTTCTTC.

CDR3 in amino acids: CASSDPTGGDEKLFF. For the CDR3, the DNA is TGCGCCAGCAGCGACCCGACAGGGGGAGATGAAAAACTGTTTTTT. The V and J genes are TRBV5-1 and TRBJ1-4; TRBD1 agrees at 9 bases. The J segment lost 6 bases and the V segment lost 4 bases, leaving 7 bases of the junction unmatched. CDR1 SGHRS and CDR2 YFSETQ come from the germline V gene. This CDR3 has 15 residues.

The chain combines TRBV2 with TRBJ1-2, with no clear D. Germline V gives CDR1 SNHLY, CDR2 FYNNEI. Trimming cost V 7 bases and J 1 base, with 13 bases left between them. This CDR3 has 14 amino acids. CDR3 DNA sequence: TGTGCCAGCACCGAGAGTAATGTTAACTATGGCTACACCTTC. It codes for CASTESNVNYGYTF.

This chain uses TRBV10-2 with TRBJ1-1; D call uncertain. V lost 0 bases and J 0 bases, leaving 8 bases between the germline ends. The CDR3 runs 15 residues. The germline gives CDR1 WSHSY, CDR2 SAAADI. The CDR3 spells CASSESISLNTEAFF. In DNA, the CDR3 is TGCGCCAGCAGTGAGTCGATCAGTTTGAACACTGAAGCTTTCTTT.

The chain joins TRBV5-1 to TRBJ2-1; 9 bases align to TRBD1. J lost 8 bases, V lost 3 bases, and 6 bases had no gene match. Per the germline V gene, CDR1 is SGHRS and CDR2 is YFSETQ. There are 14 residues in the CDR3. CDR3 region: CASSSGDRVDEQFF. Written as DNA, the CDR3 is TGCGCCAGCAGCTCAGGGGACAGGGTCGATGAGCAGTTCTTC.

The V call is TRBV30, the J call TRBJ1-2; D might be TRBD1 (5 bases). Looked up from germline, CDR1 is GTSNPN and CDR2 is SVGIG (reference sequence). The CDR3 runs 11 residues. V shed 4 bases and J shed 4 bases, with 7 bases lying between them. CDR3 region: CAWTGSYGYTF. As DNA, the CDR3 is TGTGCCTGGACAGGGTCCTATGGCTACACCTTC.

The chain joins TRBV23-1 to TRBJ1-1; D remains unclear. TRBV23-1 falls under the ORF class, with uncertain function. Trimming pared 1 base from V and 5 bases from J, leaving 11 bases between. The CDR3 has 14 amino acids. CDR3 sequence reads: CASSQYCSWTEAFF. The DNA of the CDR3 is TGCGCCAGCAGTCAATACTGTTCCTGGACTGAAGCTTTCTTT.

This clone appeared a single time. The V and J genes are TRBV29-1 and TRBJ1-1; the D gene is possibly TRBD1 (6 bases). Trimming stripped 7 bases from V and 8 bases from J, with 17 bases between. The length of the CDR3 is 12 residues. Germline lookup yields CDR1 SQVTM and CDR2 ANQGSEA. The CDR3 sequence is CSASPDRTEAFF. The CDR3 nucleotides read TGCAGCGCCTCTCCTGACAGGACCGAAGCTTTCTTT.

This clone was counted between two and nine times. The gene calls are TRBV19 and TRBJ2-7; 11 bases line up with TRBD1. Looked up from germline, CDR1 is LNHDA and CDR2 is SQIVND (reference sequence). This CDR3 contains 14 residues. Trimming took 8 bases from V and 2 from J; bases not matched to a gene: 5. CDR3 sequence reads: CASVGQGDAYEQYF. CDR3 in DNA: TGTGCCAGTGTGGGACAGGGGGATGCCTACGAGCAGTACTTC.

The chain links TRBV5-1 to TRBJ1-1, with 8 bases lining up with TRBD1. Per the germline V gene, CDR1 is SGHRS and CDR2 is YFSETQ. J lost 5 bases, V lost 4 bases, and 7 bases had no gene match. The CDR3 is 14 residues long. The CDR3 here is CASSPTGGRTEAFF. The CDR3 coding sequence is TGCGCCAGCAGCCCCACAGGGGGAAGGACTGAAGCTTTCTTT.

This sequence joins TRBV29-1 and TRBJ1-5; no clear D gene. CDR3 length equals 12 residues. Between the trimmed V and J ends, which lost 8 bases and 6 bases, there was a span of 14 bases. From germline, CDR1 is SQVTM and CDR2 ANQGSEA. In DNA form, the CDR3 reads TGCAGCACCCACGAGGAGGGTCAGCCCCAGCATTTT. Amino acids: CSTHEEGQPQHF.

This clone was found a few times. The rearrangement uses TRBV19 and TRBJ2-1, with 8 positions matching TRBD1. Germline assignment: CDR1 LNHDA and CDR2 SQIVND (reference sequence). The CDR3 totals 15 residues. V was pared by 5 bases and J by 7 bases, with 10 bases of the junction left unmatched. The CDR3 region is CASSLIDRGVNEQFF. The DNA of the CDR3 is TGTGCCAGTAGTCTTATAGACAGGGGTGTGAATGAGCAGTTCTTC.

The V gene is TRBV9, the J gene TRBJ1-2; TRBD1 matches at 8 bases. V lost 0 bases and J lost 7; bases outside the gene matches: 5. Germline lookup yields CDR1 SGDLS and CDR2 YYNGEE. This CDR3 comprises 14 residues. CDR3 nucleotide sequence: TGTGCCAGCAGCGTAGAAACAGGGGGGTTTGGCTACACCTTC. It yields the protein CASSVETGGFGYTF.

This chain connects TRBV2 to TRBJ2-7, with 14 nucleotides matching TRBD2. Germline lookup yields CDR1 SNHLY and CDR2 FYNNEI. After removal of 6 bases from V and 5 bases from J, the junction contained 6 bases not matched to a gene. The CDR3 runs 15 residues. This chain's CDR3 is CASSLLGLAGDEQYF. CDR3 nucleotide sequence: TGTGCCAGCAGCCTGTTGGGACTAGCGGGAGACGAGCAGTACTTC.

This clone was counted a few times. The DNA of the CDR3 is TGTGCCAGTAGTAATTTGCGGGAGCACTACAATGAGCAGTTCTTC. It encodes CASSNLREHYNEQFF. This rearrangement joins TRBV19 to TRBJ2-1; 7 bases line up with TRBD2. Germline values: CDR1 LNHDA, CDR2 SQIVND (reference sequence). J gave up 3 bases and V 4 bases, and 6 bases lay outside the gene matches. This CDR3 has 15 residues.

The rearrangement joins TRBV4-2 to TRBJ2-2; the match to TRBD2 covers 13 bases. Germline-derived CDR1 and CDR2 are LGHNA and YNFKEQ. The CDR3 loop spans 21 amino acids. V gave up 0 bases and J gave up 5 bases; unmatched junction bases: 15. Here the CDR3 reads CASSQEFLEGTSGNRTGELFF. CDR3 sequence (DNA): TGTGCCAGCAGCCAAGAATTTTTAGAGGGGACTAGCGGGAATAGGACCGGGGAGCTGTTTTTT.

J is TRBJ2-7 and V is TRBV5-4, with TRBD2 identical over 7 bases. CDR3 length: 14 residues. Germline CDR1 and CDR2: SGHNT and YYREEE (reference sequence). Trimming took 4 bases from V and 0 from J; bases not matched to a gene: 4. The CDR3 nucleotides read TGTGCCAGCAGCACTAGCGAAAGCTCCTACGAGCAGTACTTC. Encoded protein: CASSTSESSYEQYF.

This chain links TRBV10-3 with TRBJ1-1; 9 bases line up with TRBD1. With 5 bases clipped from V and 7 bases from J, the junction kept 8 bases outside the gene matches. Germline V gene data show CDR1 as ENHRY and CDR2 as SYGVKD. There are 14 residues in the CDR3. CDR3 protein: CAISSDRGAFEAFF. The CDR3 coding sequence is TGTGCCATCAGTTCGGACAGGGGCGCATTTGAAGCTTTCTTT.